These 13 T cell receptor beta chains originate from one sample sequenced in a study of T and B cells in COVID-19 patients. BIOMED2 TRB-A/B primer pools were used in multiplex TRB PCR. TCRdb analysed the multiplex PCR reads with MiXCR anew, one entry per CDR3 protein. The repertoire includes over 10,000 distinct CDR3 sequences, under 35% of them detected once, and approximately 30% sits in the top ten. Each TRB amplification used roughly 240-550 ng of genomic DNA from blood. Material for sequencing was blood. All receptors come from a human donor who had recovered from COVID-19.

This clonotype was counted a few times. The CDR3 nucleotides read TGTGCCAGCAGTTTACAGGGGGCGCTTACCGGGGAGCTGTTTTTT. Protein sequence: CASSLQGALTGELFF. V is TRBV27 and J is TRBJ2-2, with TRBD1 identical over 8 bases. The CDR3 length is 15 residues. CDR1 is MNHEY, CDR2 SMNVEV, per germline (reference sequence). J was trimmed by 5 bases and V by 2 bases; bases with no gene match: 4.

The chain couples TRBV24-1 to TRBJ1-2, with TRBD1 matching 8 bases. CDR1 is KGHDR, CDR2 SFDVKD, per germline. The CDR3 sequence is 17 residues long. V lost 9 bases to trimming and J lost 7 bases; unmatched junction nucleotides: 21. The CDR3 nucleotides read TGTGCCACCCGTGCTAGCGCGACAGGGGCGGGCCCGCTTGGCTACACCTTC. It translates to CATRASATGAGPLGYTF.

In DNA, the CDR3 is TGTGCCAGCAGGGGACTAGCGGGAGTATCGTACGAGCAGTACTTC. This sequence encodes CASRGLAGVSYEQYF. V is TRBV27 and J is TRBJ2-7; 14 bases map to TRBD2. The V and J ends lost 6 bases and 4 bases, in that order; junction bases with no gene match: 5. The length of the CDR3 is 15 residues. CDR1 is MNHEY, CDR2 SMNVEV, per germline (reference sequence).

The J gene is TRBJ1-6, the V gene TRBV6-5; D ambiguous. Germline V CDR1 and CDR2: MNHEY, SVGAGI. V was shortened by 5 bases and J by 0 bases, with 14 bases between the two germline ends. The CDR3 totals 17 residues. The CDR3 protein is CASSGIEGSSYNSPLHF. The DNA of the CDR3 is TGTGCCAGCAGTGGGATAGAAGGGAGCTCCTATAATTCACCCCTCCACTTT.

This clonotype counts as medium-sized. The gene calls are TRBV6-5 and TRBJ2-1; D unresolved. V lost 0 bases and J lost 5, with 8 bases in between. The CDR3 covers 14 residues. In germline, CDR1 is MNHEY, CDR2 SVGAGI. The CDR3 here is CASSYSRQHNEQFF. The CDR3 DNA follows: TGTGCCAGCAGTTACTCGAGGCAGCACAATGAGCAGTTCTTC.

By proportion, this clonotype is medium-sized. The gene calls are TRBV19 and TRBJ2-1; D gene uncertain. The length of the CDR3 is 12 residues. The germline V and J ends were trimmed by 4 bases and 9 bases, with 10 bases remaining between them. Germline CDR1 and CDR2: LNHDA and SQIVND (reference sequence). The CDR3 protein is CASSTPSPEQFF. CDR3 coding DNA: TGTGCCAGTAGTACCCCATCCCCTGAGCAGTTCTTC.

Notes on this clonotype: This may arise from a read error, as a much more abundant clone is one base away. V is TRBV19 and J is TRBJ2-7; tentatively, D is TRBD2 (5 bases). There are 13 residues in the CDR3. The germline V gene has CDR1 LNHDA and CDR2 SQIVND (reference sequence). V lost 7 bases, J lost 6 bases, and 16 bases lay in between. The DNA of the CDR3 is TGTGCCAGTACTATGGGAGAATTCACCGAGCAGTACGTC. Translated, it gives CASTMGEFTEQYV.

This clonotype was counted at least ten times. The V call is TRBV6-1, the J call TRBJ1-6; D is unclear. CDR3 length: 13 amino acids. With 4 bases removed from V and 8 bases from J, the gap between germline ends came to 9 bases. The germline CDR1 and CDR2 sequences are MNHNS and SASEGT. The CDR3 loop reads CASSVGQDSPLHF. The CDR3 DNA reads TGTGCCAGCAGTGTAGGGCAGGATTCACCCCTCCACTTT.

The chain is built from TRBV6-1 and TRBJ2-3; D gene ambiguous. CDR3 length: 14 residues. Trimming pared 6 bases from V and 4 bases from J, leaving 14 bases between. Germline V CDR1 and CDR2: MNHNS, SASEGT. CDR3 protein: CASRKQWAADTQYF. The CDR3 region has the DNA TGTGCCAGCAGGAAACAGTGGGCTGCAGATACGCAGTATTTT.

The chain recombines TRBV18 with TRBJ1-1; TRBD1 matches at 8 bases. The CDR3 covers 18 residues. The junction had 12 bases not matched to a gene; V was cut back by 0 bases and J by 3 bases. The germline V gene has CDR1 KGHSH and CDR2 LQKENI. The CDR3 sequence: CASSPPRTGKARDTEAFF. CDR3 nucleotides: TGTGCCAGCTCACCACCGAGGACAGGGAAGGCTAGGGACACTGAAGCTTTCTTT.

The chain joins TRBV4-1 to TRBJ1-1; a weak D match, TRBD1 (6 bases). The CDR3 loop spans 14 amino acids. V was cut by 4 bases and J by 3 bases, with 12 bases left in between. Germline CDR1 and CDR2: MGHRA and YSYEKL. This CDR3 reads CASSPRGPDTEAFF. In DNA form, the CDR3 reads TGCGCCAGCAGCCCCAGGGGTCCGGACACTGAAGCTTTCTTT.

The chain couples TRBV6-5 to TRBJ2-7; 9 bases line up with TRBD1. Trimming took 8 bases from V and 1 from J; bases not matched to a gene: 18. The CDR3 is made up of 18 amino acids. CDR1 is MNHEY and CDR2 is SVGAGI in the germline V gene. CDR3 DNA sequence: TGTGCCAGCTTTCCACGAACAGGGGGCCCAGGCGATTCCTACGAGCAGTACGTC. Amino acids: CASFPRTGGPGDSYEQYV.

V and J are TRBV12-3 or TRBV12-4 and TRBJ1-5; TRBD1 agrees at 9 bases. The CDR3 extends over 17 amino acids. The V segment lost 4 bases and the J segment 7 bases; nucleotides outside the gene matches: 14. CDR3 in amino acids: CASSSPGTGWGGQPQHF. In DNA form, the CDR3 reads TGTGCCAGCAGTTCACCCGGGACAGGGTGGGGCGGGCAGCCCCAGCATTTT.